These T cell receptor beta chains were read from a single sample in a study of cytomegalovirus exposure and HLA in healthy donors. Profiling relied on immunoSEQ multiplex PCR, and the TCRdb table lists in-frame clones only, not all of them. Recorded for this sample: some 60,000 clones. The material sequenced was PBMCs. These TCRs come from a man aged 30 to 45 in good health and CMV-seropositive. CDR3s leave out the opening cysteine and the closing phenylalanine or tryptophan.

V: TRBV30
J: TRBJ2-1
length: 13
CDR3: AGSAPGLNDGEQF

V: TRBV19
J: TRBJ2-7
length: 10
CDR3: ASSDRDYEQY

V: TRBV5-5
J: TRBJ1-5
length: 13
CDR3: ASSLDRDSNQPQH

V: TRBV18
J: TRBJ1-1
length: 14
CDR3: ASSPGTGGAGSEAF

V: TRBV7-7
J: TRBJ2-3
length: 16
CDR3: ASSSPRSGGVDTDTQY

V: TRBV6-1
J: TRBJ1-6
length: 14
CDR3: ASSEFGGGGGSHLH

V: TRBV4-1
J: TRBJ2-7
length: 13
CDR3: ASSHLLAGVYEQY

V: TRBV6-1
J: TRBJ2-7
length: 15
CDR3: ASSGAGGTGYSYEQY

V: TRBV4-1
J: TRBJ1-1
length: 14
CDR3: ASSQNWGGLGTEAF

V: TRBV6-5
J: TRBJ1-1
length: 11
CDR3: ASSLSGNTEAF

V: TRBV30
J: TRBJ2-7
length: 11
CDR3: AWRDRSSYEQY

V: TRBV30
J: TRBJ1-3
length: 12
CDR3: AWSVGQTLNTIY

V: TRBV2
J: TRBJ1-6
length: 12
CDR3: ASNSGLGNSPLH

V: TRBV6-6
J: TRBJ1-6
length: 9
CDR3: ARKNNSHLH